This record concerns one T cell receptor beta chain sequence. The antigen remains unidentified. This sample is drawn from a study of memory CD4+ T cells and cytomegalovirus serostatus. Study-wide context: Of the healthy Belgian adults, 9 or 10 were CMV seropositive and 20 to 25 seronegative. The study, taken as a whole, reports: The CMV-associated TCR signature appears largely within the CD4+ memory repertoire.

Single viable CD3+CD4+CD8-CD45RO+ cells were sorted as the memory CD4+ T cells. CD4+ T cells were isolated by positive magnetic selection. Clones were read by immunoSEQ multiplex PCR, and TCRdb kept only the in-frame ones, dropping some. The data contain roughly 60,000 clones, approximately 77% of them seen just once; the ten biggest clones take up 0.75% to 0.9%. CDR1 and CDR2 (germline): GTSNPN, SVGIG (reference sequence). The junction had 10 bases not matched to a gene; V was cut back by 4 bases and J by 4 bases. The CDR3 loop spans 15 amino acids. The sample consisted of memory CD4+ T cells from blood. V usage is TRBV30 and J usage is TRBJ1-5; 7 bases map to TRBD1. This clonotype originated in an adult in good health and CMV-seronegative. The CDR3 reads CAWNRGGGRNQPQHF. CDR3 bases: TGTGCCTGGAACCGGGGAGGGGGCCGTAATCAGCCCCAGCATTTT. The whole variable domain, filled in from reference TRBV30 and TRBJ1-5, reads SQTIHQWPATLVQPVGSPLSLECTVEGTSNPNLYWYRQAAGRGLQLLFYSVGIGQISSEVPQNLSASRPQDRQFILSSKKLLLSDSGFYLCAWNRGGGRNQPQHFGDGTRLSIL.